This T cell receptor beta chain was sequenced in a study of cytomegalovirus exposure and HLA in healthy donors. Study-wide background: As released early, the data held around 80 million unique TCRs from HLA-typed donors. Of all 400 or so donors who were genotyped, 75% to 85% belonged to the Caucasian-associated ancestry cluster.

Germline CDR1 and CDR2: LNHNV and YYDKDF (reference sequence). Unmatched junction bases numbered 3, after V lost 0 bases and J lost 5 bases. The CDR3 spans 15 residues. It was with 60 Vbeta and 13 Jbeta primers that the PCR ran. Here immunoSEQ multiplex PCR was the method, and the copy in TCRdb shows in-frame clones only, minus some. The sample table sets out 68,000 or so clones. The receptor was derived from a boy aged 5-17 years in good health and CMV-seronegative. V and J are TRBV15 and TRBJ2-2, with 7 bases matching TRBD2. Sequenced sample: PBMCs. CDR3 protein: CATSREGSGTGELFF. The DNA for the CDR3 is TGTGCCACCAGCAGAGAGGGTAGCGGGACCGGGGAGCTGTTTTTT.